The TCR beta chain under discussion was sequenced for a study of blood T cell repertoires in COVID-19. As for the study in general: Both acute and convalescent COVID-19 samples were obtained from the United States, Italy and Spain. T cells, B-cell-depleted T cells, or PBMCs supplied cDNA or gDNA.

The CDR3 has 15 amino acids. V was clipped by 3 bases and J by 1 base, with 13 bases between them. Germline CDR1 is SQVTM and CDR2 is ANQGSEA. Original processing methods: Estimation of nucleated cell counts relied on the amplification of reference gene primers. The method was immunoSEQ multiplex PCR; TCRdb's version includes in-frame clones alone and lacks a portion of them. The V and J calls and clone size are taken from that table; D and trimming were inferred from the DNA. Among 130,000 to 150,000 clones, more than 70% were seen once, and the ten largest hold roughly a tenth. The TCR sequence derives from a man in his forties or fifties with active or convalescent COVID-19. The chain is built from TRBV29-1 and TRBJ2-1; D is possibly TRBD1 (5 bases). Sequences were obtained from peripheral blood. The CDR3 DNA reads as TGCAGCGTTGACCCCTGGTCAGGGTCCTACAATGAGCAGTTCTTC. Amino acid sequence: CSVDPWSGSYNEQFF.